The source of this T cell receptor (beta chain) is a study of glioma-infiltrating T cells. Study-level points and caveats: Above-expected tissue-blood divergence occurred in all gliomas, most in low-grade ones. Tissue and blood shared very few CDR3 sequences.

The CDR3 is 15 residues long. In germline, CDR1 is MNHEY, CDR2 SMNVEV (reference sequence). The germline V and J ends were trimmed by 7 bases and 6 bases, with 22 bases remaining between them. Concerning this clonotype itself: Its antigen is still unknown. This may be a read error: a much more frequent sequence differs by one nucleotide.

The iRepertoire nested amplicon-rescue multiplex PCR amplified TCR alpha and beta CDR3s from RNA. TCRdb re-derived calls from the multiplex PCR reads in MiXCR, one entry per CDR3 protein. The table includes 300,000 to 450,000 distinct CDR3 sequences, roughly two fifths detected once. The sequence was obtained from a human donor with low-grade glioma or glioblastoma, undergoing nonglioma brain surgery, or in good health (not recorded which). Sequenced: glioma tissue, nonneoplastic brain tissue, or PBMCs (not recorded which). The chain has TRBV27 and TRBJ2-7; perhaps TRBD1 as D (5 bases). The CDR3 is CASIALGLQRSEQYF. In DNA form, the CDR3 reads TGTGCCAGCATTGCCCTGGGGCTACAGAGGTCCGAGCAGTACTTC.